This entry is about one TCR beta chain. The sample belongs to a study of technical replicates of blood from several donors. The germline V gene encodes CDR1 DFQATT and CDR2 SNEGSKA (reference sequence). Trimming took off 4 bases at V and 9 bases at J, with 10 bases between the two ends. The CDR3 totals 11 residues. Assay used: immunoSEQ multiplex PCR; TCRdb lists only in-frame clones, some missing. The table lists tens of thousands of clones, 85% to 95% of them singletons. The V and J genes are TRBV20-1 and TRBJ2-1, with D perhaps TRBD2 (5 bases). The receptor was isolated from a human donor in good health. The material sequenced was T cells isolated from PBMCs. CDR3 sequence reads: CSAILAFEQFF. Written as DNA, the CDR3 is TGCAGTGCTATCCTAGCTTTTGAGCAGTTCTTC.